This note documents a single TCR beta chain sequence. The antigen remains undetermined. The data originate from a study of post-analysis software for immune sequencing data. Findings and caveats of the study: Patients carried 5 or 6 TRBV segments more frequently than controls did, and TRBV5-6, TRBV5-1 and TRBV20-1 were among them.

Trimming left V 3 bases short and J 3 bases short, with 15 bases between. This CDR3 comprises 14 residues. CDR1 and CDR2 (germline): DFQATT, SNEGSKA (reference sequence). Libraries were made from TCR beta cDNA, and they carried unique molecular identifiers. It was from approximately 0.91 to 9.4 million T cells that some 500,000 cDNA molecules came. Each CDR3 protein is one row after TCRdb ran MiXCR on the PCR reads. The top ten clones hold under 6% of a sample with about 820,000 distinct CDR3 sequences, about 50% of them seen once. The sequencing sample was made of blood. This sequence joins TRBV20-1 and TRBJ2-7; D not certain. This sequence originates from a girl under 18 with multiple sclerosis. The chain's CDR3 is CSASRGFGLYEQYF. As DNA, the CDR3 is TGCAGTGCTAGCAGAGGTTTCGGCCTCTACGAGCAGTACTTC.